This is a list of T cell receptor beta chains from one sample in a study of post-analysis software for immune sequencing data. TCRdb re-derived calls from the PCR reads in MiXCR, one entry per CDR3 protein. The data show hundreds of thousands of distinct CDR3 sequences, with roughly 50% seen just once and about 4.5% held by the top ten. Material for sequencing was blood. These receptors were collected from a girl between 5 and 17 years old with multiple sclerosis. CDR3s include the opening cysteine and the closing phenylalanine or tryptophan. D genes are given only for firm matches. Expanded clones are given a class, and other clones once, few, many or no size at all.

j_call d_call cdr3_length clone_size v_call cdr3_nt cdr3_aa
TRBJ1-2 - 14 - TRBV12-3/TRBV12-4 TGTGCCAGCAGTTCCGGGCAGGCGGACTATGGCTACACCTTC CASSSGQADYGYTF
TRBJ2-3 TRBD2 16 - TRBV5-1 TGCGCCAGCAGCTGGAGCGGGACTAGCACAACAGATACGCAGTATTTT CASSWSGTSTTDTQYF
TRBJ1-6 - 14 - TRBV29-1 TGCAGCGTAGCCCAGGGGACGGCTAATTCACCCCTCCACTTT CSVAQGTANSPLHF
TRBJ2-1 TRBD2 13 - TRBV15 TGTGCCACCAGCAGAAATAGCGGGCCTGAGCAGTTCTTC CATSRNSGPEQFF
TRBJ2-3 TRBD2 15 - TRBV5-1 TGCGCCAGCAGCTTGGCGGCAGGGAGGGCAGATACGCAGTATTTT CASSLAAGRADTQYF
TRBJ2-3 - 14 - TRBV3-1 TGTGCCAGCAGCCAAGTGTCCCCTTCCCCGGAGCAGTATTTT CASSQVSPSPEQYF
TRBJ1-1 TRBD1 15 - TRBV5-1 TGCGCCAGCAGCTTCCGGACAGGGGGCGCAGGAGCAGCTTTCTTT CASSFRTGGAGAAFF
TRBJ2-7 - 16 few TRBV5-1 TGCGCCAGCAGCCGCTTTAGAGATCCCGACTCCTACGAGCAGTACTTC CASSRFRDPDSYEQYF
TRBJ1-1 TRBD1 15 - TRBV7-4 TGTGCCAGTAATACCCCCGGGACAGGGAACACTGAAGCTTTCTTT CASNTPGTGNTEAFF
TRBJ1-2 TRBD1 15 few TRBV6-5 TGTGCCAGCAGTTACGACAGGGTACCTCTGTATGGCTACACCTTC CASSYDRVPLYGYTF
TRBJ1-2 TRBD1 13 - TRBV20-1 TGCAGTGCTAGAGAGGGACAGGGGTCCGGCTACACCTTC CSAREGQGSGYTF
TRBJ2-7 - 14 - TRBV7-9 TGTGCCAGCAGCTCCTTCAGGGAGTCCTACGAGCAGTACTTC CASSSFRESYEQYF
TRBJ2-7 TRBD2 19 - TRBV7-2 TGTGCCAGCAGCTTAGGATGGCGACTAGCGGGGGGGTACTCCTACGAGCAGTACTTC CASSLGWRLAGGYSYEQYF
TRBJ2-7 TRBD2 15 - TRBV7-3 TGTGCCAGTAGCCCAGCGGGGGGCCGAGGCTACGAGCAGTACTTC CASSPAGGRGYEQYF
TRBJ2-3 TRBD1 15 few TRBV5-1 TGCGCCAGCAACTTTCGAGGACAGGGGGGGGATACGCAGTATTTT CASNFRGQGGDTQYF
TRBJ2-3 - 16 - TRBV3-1 TGTGCCAGCAGCCAAGACGGCGGGTCTAGCACAGATACGCAGTATTTT CASSQDGGSSTDTQYF
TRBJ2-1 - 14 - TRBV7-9 TGTGCCAGCAGCTTAGAGGGGACTTCCCCTGAGCAGTTCTTC CASSLEGTSPEQFF
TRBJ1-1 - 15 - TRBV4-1 TGCGCCAGCAGCCAAGTTATAACGTCGAACACTGAAGCTTTCTTT CASSQVITSNTEAFF
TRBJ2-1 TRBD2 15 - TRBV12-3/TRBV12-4 TGTGCCAGCAGTTTAGATAGCGGGGCTTACAATGAGCAGTTCTTC CASSLDSGAYNEQFF
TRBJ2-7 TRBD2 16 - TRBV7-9 TGTGCCAGCAGCCCCCGGACTAGCGGGACCCACTACGAGCAGTACTTC CASSPRTSGTHYEQYF
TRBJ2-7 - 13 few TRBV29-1 TGCAGCGTCGCTTTGCAGGCCTCCTACGAGCAGTACTTC CSVALQASYEQYF
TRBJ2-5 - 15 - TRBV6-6 TGTGCCAGCAGTTACACTGCCGGGGGCCAAGAGACCCAGTACTTC CASSYTAGGQETQYF
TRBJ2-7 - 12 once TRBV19 TGTGCCAGTAGTATCGCCAGCGGAGAGCAGTACTTC CASSIASGEQYF
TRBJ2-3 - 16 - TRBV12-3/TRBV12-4 TGTGCCAGCAGTATATACTCGGCCTCTAGCACAGATACGCAGTATTTT CASSIYSASSTDTQYF
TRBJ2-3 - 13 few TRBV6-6 TGTGCCAGCAGTTCAACAGAAACAGATACGCAGTATTTT CASSSTETDTQYF